The 25 T cell receptor beta chains in this list originate from one sample, sequenced in a study of molecular identifiers for immune sequencing clone quantification. MiXCR was run by TCRdb on the PCR reads, yielding one entry per CDR3 protein. The sample has more than 10,000 distinct CDR3 sequences, 18% seen once. Sequencing used naive CD8+ T cells from blood, with Jurkat cell RNA spiked in. Subset specified: FACS-sorted CD8+CD4-CCR7+CD45RA+ naive T cells. The source is a human donor in good health. Some libraries in this study had Jurkat cell RNA spiked in.

By proportion, this clonotype is medium-sized. The chain has TRBV15 and TRBJ1-6; 9 nucleotides match TRBD1. CDR3 length equals 17 residues. The germline gives CDR1 LNHNV, CDR2 YYDKDF (reference sequence). J was trimmed by 7 bases and V by 7 bases; bases with no gene match: 14. DNA for the CDR3: TGTGCCACCACGGCCAACACAGGGGGCCTTGTGAATTCACCCCTCCACTTT. Amino acids: CATTANTGGLVNSPLHF.

By sample fraction, this clonotype is medium-sized. DNA for the CDR3: TGTGCCAGTAGTATAGATCCCTGGCGGGAGGGACCCTTCGAGCAGTACTTC. Amino acids: CASSIDPWREGPFEQYF. The V call is TRBV19, the J call TRBJ2-7; 9 bases fit TRBD2. CDR3 length: 17 amino acids. The germline V gene has CDR1 LNHDA and CDR2 SQIVND (reference sequence). The junction had 12 bases not matched to a gene; V was cut back by 0 bases and J by 6 bases.

By share of the sample, this clonotype is medium-sized (0.01 to 0.1%). J is TRBJ2-5 and V is TRBV25-1; D ambiguous. CDR3 length: 15 residues. Germline CDR1 reads MGHDK; CDR2 reads SYGVNS. Trimming removed 7 bases from V and 4 bases from J, with 19 bases in between. CDR3 nucleotides: TGTGCCAGCAAACCGACCTCCGCCAAGGGAGAGACCCAGTACTTC. It translates to CASKPTSAKGETQYF.

This clonotype is deemed medium-sized (0.01 to 0.1%). V usage is TRBV3-1 and J usage is TRBJ1-5; a possible D gene is TRBD1 (6 bases). CDR3 length: 16 amino acids. Per the germline V gene, CDR1 is LGHDT and CDR2 is YNNKEL (reference sequence). Between the trimmed V and J ends, which lost 4 bases and 5 bases, there was a span of 18 bases. As DNA, the CDR3 is TGTGCCAGCAGCCCGAGATTAGGGGGTTTGGATCAGCCCCAGCATTTT. This sequence encodes CASSPRLGGLDQPQHF.

This clonotype was found a few times. Since a much larger clone is just one base distant, this may be a read error. The V call is TRBV7-9, the J call TRBJ2-5; 10 bases map to TRBD1. This CDR3 is built from 15 residues. The germline gives CDR1 SEHNR, CDR2 FQNEAQ (reference sequence). The V segment lost 6 bases and the J segment 3 bases; nucleotides outside the gene matches: 7. CDR3 bases: TGTGCCAGCAGGTCTCTCGGACAGGGGGAAGAGACCCAGTACTTC. Its translation is CASRSLGQGEETQYF.

This clonotype was counted at least ten times. The chain joins TRBV11-2 to TRBJ2-7, with 7 bases that match TRBD2. The CDR3 runs to 17 residues. Trimming cost V 2 bases and J 3 bases; bases outside gene matches: 13. Germline V gives CDR1 SGHAT, CDR2 FQNNGV. Here the CDR3 reads CASSLTSGTNGIYEQYF. The CDR3 DNA sequence: TGTGCCAGCAGCTTAACTTCCGGGACTAACGGTATCTACGAGCAGTACTTC. Full variable domain (missing parts from reference TRBV11-2 and TRBJ2-7): EAGVAQSPRYKIIEKRQSVAFWCNPISGHATLYWYQQILGQGPKLLIQFQNNGVVDDSQLPKDRFSAERLKGVDSTLKIQPAKLEDSAVYLCASSLTSGTNGIYEQYFGPGTRLTVT.

With regard to this clonotype: This clone may be a read error of a much larger clone one base away. The CDR3 does not end in the conserved phenylalanine or tryptophan, so this is likely a read error. The V and J genes are TRBV27 and TRBJ1-1; tentative D call: TRBD1 (5 bases). There are 16 residues in the CDR3. Germline CDR1 reads MNHEY; CDR2 reads SMNVEV (reference sequence). The V and J ends lost 3 bases and 0 bases respectively, with 14 bases between them. CDR3 residues: CASSFRFRGLNTEAFL. CDR3 in DNA: TGTGCCAGCAGTTTCAGGTTTAGGGGCTTGAACACTGAAGCTTTCCTT.

This clonotype is medium-sized in the sample. V and J are TRBV5-1 and TRBJ2-7, with D possibly called TRBD1 or TRBD2 (5 bases each). This CDR3 has 13 residues. Germline V lookup: CDR1 SGHRS, CDR2 YFSETQ. Trimming took off 2 bases at V and 5 bases at J, with 11 bases between the two ends. CDR3 protein: CASSLDGTDEQYF. DNA for the CDR3: TGCGCCAGCAGCTTAGACGGGACCGACGAGCAGTACTTC.

This rearrangement joins TRBV6-5 to TRBJ1-6; TRBD1 matches at 8 bases. Germline V gives CDR1 MNHEY, CDR2 SVGAGI. V shed 6 bases, J shed 2 bases, and the junction held 9 bases outside the gene matches. The CDR3 is made up of 17 amino acids. CDR3 coding DNA: TGTGCCAGCAGCACCGGACAGGGCAGCACCTATAATTCACCCCTCCACTTT. Amino acid sequence: CASSTGQGSTYNSPLHF.

By frequency in the sample, this clonotype is medium-sized (0.01 to 0.1%). The chain combines TRBV4-1 with TRBJ2-1; 9 positions agree with TRBD2. The V gene end was trimmed by 2 bases and the J gene end by 10 bases; junction bases not matched to a gene: 15. Looked up from germline, CDR1 is MGHRA and CDR2 is YSYEKL. The CDR3 consists of 17 residues. CDR3 sequence: CASSQRSGLAGMVEQFF. The CDR3 DNA reads TGCGCCAGCAGCCAAAGATCGGGGCTAGCGGGAATGGTGGAGCAGTTCTTC.

This clonotype occurred once. The missing conserved phenylalanine or tryptophan at the end of this CDR3 makes a read error likely. The chain recombines TRBV27 with TRBJ2-3; 8 positions agree with TRBD2. The germline CDR1 and CDR2 sequences are MNHEY and SMNVEV (reference sequence). The CDR3 length is 15 residues. The CDR3: CARSPSGSGTDTQYS. Written as DNA, the CDR3 is TGTGCCCGCAGTCCGAGCGGGAGCGGTACAGATACGCAGTATTCT.

Points on this clonotype: Being one base from a much bigger clone, this may be a read error. The genes are TRBV20-1 and TRBJ2-7; TRBD2 agrees at 14 bases. Germline V gives CDR1 DFQATT, CDR2 SNEGSKA (reference sequence). CDR3 length: 17 amino acids. The chain's CDR3 is CGALGLAGALNWYEQYF. The CDR3 DNA reads TGCGGTGCTTTGGGACTAGCGGGAGCGTTAAACTGGTACGAGCAGTACTTC.

This clonotype is labeled as medium-sized. This chain uses TRBV7-9 with TRBJ2-1, with 7 bases fitting TRBD2. V was pared by 4 bases and J by 7 bases, with 13 bases of the junction left unmatched. Germline values: CDR1 SEHNR, CDR2 FQNEAQ (reference sequence). The CDR3 is made up of 16 amino acids. Here the CDR3 DNA reads TGTGCCAGCAGCTACCCGGGGACTACATCGTCGAATGAGCAGTTCTTC. Protein: CASSYPGTTSSNEQFF.

This clonotype is medium-sized. The chain uses TRBV9 and TRBJ2-7; 12 nucleotides align to TRBD2. The V segment lost 4 bases and the J segment 6 bases; nucleotides outside the gene matches: 14. Germline-derived CDR1 and CDR2 are SGDLS and YYNGEE. The length of the CDR3 is 17 residues. This CDR3 is CASSLRGLAGISSEQYF. CDR3 nucleotides: TGTGCCAGCAGCTTAAGAGGACTAGCGGGGATTTCTTCCGAGCAGTACTTC.

Remarks on this clonotype: A clone one base away is much larger, so this may be a read error. The CDR3 here is CSVVQGAYGYTF. The CDR3 nucleotides are TGCAGCGTTGTGCAAGGGGCCTATGGCTACACCTTC. The J gene is TRBJ1-2, the V gene TRBV29-1; D may be TRBD1 (5 bases). Germline V gene lookup returns CDR1 SQVTM and CDR2 ANQGSEA. The CDR3 has 12 residues. Trimming shortened V by 4 bases and J by 4 bases, and 10 bases separated the two germline ends.

This clonotype was counted between two and nine times. The V and J genes are TRBV4-1 and TRBJ2-1; TRBD2 aligns across 7 bases. After removal of 6 bases from V and 2 bases from J, the junction contained 10 bases not matched to a gene. The CDR3 sequence is 16 residues long. The V gene's germline CDR1 is MGHRA and CDR2 YSYEKL. CDR3 sequence: CASSRTSGNTYNEQFF. CDR3 coding DNA: TGCGCCAGCAGTCGGACTAGTGGGAATACCTACAATGAGCAGTTCTTC.

This clonotype was observed at least ten times. This chain uses TRBV7-9 with TRBJ1-1; no firm D call. Germline values: CDR1 SEHNR, CDR2 FQNEAQ (reference sequence). There are 13 residues in the CDR3. Trimming left V 5 bases short and J 6 bases short, with 13 bases between. CDR3 coding DNA: TGTGCCAGCAGCCCCGGCCCTTCAGCTGAAGCTTTCTTT. Translation: CASSPGPSAEAFF.

This clonotype was seen at least ten times. CDR3 DNA sequence: TGTGCCAGCAGTGAGGGGAGGGTTGGCACTGAAGCTTTCTTT. This sequence encodes CASSEGRVGTEAFF. J is TRBJ1-1 and V is TRBV2; D gene ambiguous. From germline, CDR1 is SNHLY and CDR2 FYNNEI. Between the trimmed V and J ends, which lost 3 bases and 4 bases, there was a span of 12 bases. The CDR3 extends over 14 amino acids.

This clonotype is labeled as medium-sized. This chain uses TRBV11-2 with TRBJ2-3, with TRBD2 matching over 8 bases. The germline CDR1 and CDR2 sequences are SGHAT and FQNNGV. CDR3 length: 16 amino acids. V trimming: 1 base; J trimming: 1 base; junction bases outside the gene matches: 4. The CDR3 spells CASSLGTSGGTDTQYF. CDR3 DNA sequence: TGTGCCAGCAGCTTAGGAACTAGCGGCGGCACAGATACGCAGTATTTT.

In this sample, this clonotype is medium-sized. CDR3 protein: CASSLPITGELFF. The CDR3 DNA reads TGTGCCAGCAGTTTACCGATCACCGGGGAGCTGTTTTTT. The chain combines TRBV28 with TRBJ2-2; D is uncertain. This CDR3 spans 13 amino acids. Trimming pared 2 bases from V and 4 bases from J, leaving 5 bases between. The V gene's germline CDR1 is MDHEN and CDR2 SYDVKM.

This clonotype is judged medium-sized (0.01 to 0.1%). The chain links TRBV9 to TRBJ1-2; 8 bases agree with TRBD1. The CDR3 sequence is 15 residues long. The trim removed 4 bases at V and 0 bases at J, leaving 5 bases unmatched. CDR1 is SGDLS and CDR2 is YYNGEE in the germline V gene. The chain's CDR3 is CASSLDRATNYGYTF. The CDR3 coding sequence is TGTGCCAGCAGCTTGGACAGGGCGACTAACTATGGCTACACCTTC.

This clonotype was picked up one time. A read error may explain this, as a much larger clone is one base away. The chain joins TRBV6-2 or TRBV6-3 to TRBJ2-1; possible D gene TRBD2, 5 bases. V dropped 6 bases and J dropped 4 bases, with 16 bases sitting between them. The CDR3 is made up of 15 amino acids. Per the germline V gene, CDR1 is MNHEY and CDR2 is SVGEGT. The CDR3 region is CASRQGSQPYNEQFF. As DNA, the CDR3 is TGTGCCAGCAGACAAGGGAGCCAACCGTACAATGAGCAGTTCTTC.

Relative to its sample, this clonotype is medium-sized. The chain combines TRBV7-9 with TRBJ1-5, with unresolved D. In germline, CDR1 is SEHNR, CDR2 FQNEAQ (reference sequence). V was cut by 2 bases and J by 4 bases, with 9 bases left in between. The CDR3 runs 14 residues. Here the CDR3 DNA reads TGTGCCAGCAGCTTATCTGGAGGGAATCAGCCCCAGCATTTT. Protein product: CASSLSGGNQPQHF.

In this sample, this clonotype is medium-sized. The rearrangement joins TRBV20-1 to TRBJ2-3; D is ambiguous. The germline V gene has CDR1 DFQATT and CDR2 SNEGSKA (reference sequence). CDR3 length: 13 residues. V lost 2 bases and J lost 3, with 9 bases in between. The chain's CDR3 is CSARSLVTDTQYF. The CDR3 coding sequence is TGCAGTGCTAGAAGCCTCGTTACAGATACGCAGTATTTT.

Relative to its sample, this clonotype is medium-sized (0.01 to 0.1%). The chain employs TRBV9 and TRBJ2-1; a possible D gene is TRBD2 (6 bases). Germline loops: CDR1 SGDLS, CDR2 YYNGEE. CDR3 size: 15 residues. V was trimmed by 2 bases and J by 4 bases, leaving 13 bases between them. The CDR3, as DNA: TGTGCCAGCAGCGTTTTTAGCGGCCAATACAATGAGCAGTTCTTC. Its protein is CASSVFSGQYNEQFF.